The 11 T cell receptor beta chains below were found in one sample sequenced in a study of shared clonotypes between healthy human individuals. Profiled with immunoSEQ multiplex PCR; TCRdb holds only in-frame clones, not every one. The sample has 600,000 to 750,000 clones, about two thirds seen once. The specimen sequenced was memory CD4+ T cells sorted from blood. Regarding subset: CD45RA-negative fraction. The origin of the receptors is a woman aged 25 to 39 in good health.

The chain couples TRBV7-6 to TRBJ2-2; no clear D gene. This CDR3 region has 15 residues. V lost 2 bases and J lost 7, with 14 bases in between. Germline V gene sequence: CDR1 SGHVS, CDR2 FNYEAQ. The CDR3 is CASSLSRATGGELFF. Here the CDR3 DNA reads TGTGCCAGCAGCTTATCCCGGGCGACCGGCGGGGAGCTGTTTTTT.

V and J are TRBV11-2 and TRBJ1-4; TRBD1 matches at 7 bases. Germline V gene sequence: CDR1 SGHAT, CDR2 FQNNGV. V trimming: 5 bases; J trimming: 10 bases; junction bases outside the gene matches: 13. This CDR3 contains 15 residues. Written as DNA, the CDR3 is TGTGCCAGCAGCCCGCAGACAGGGACTACGGGAAAACTGTTTTTT. This codes for CASSPQTGTTGKLFF.

This rearrangement joins TRBV21-1 to TRBJ1-2; the table's D gene call, TRBD1, was not cross checked with the DNA. TRBV21-1 is labeled a pseudogene. The CDR3 extends over 14 amino acids. This CDR3 is CASSTFSQGAGYTF. The CDR3 DNA reads TGTGCCAGCAGCACATTCTCACAGGGGGCCGGCTACACCTTC.

V and J are TRBV2 and TRBJ2-1; 9 positions match TRBD2. Germline CDR1 SNHLY, CDR2 FYNNEI. The CDR3 is 10 residues long. V shed 8 bases and J 16 bases; nucleotides not matched to a gene: 6. This CDR3 reads CASSSGISFF. In DNA, the CDR3 is TGTGCCAGCTCTAGCGGGATAAGCTTCTTC.

This rearrangement joins TRBV6-1 to TRBJ1-2, with 7 bases matching TRBD1. This CDR3 has 15 amino acids. J gave up 8 bases and V 6 bases, and 15 bases lay outside the gene matches. Per the germline V gene, CDR1 is MNHNS and CDR2 is SASEGT. The DNA of the CDR3 is TGTGCCAGCAGGACGGGACAGTCCCAGGTGGAAGGCTACACCTTC. It codes for CASRTGQSQVEGYTF.

DNA for the CDR3: TGCGCCAGCAGCCGTTGGACAGGGGGCCCTCAGCCCCAGCATTTT. Its protein product is CASSRWTGGPQPQHF. This chain links TRBV4-1 with TRBJ1-5, with TRBD1 matching over 11 bases. This CDR3 is built from 15 residues. Germline assignment: CDR1 MGHRA and CDR2 YSYEKL. The V segment lost 4 bases and the J segment 6 bases; nucleotides outside the gene matches: 5.

J is TRBJ2-7 and V is TRBV6-5, with D perhaps matching TRBD1 (5 bases). CDR3 length: 14 residues. With 2 bases removed from V and 6 bases from J, the gap between germline ends came to 14 bases. In germline, CDR1 is MNHEY, CDR2 SVGAGI. CDR3 residues: CASSYAGHTSEQYF. CDR3 DNA: TGTGCCAGCAGTTACGCAGGACACACCTCCGAGCAGTACTTC.

The V and J genes are TRBV9 and TRBJ2-1; the match to TRBD2 covers 9 bases. V gave up 3 bases and J gave up 4 bases; unmatched junction bases: 5. CDR1 and CDR2 (germline): SGDLS, YYNGEE. The CDR3 spans 15 residues. CDR3 nucleotides: TGTGCCAGCAGCGCACCGGGACTAGCTTACAATGAGCAGTTCTTC. This encodes CASSAPGLAYNEQFF.

This sequence joins TRBV4-1 and TRBJ1-4; no firm D call. Trimming cost V 3 bases and J 4 bases, with 12 bases left between them. The CDR3 is made up of 15 amino acids. Germline V CDR1 and CDR2: MGHRA, YSYEKL. The DNA for the CDR3 is TGCGCCAGCAGCCATCATTCAGACCATAATGAAAAACTGTTTTTT. It yields the protein CASSHHSDHNEKLFF.

The chain carries TRBV18 and TRBJ2-1; D uncertain. The CDR3 extends over 14 amino acids. Germline values: CDR1 KGHSH, CDR2 LQKENI. V was shortened by 1 base and J by 6 bases, with 10 bases between the two germline ends. This CDR3 reads CASSPQGTSNEQFF. CDR3 in DNA: TGTGCCAGCTCACCACAGGGAACCTCCAATGAGCAGTTCTTC.

The sample holds one count of this clone. Possible read error: a much larger clone is one base away. Other DNA sequences of this sample code for an identical CDR3. This chain joins TRBV5-1 and TRBJ2-2; 9 bases map to TRBD1. The V segment lost 5 bases and the J segment 3 bases; nucleotides outside the gene matches: 5. Germline-derived CDR1 and CDR2 are SGHRS and YFSETQ. The CDR3 loop spans 15 amino acids. In DNA, the CDR3 is TGCGCCAGCAGTTTCGGGGACAGGGACACCGGGGAGCTGTTTTTT. Translation: CASSFGDRDTGELFF.